The source of this T cell receptor (beta chain) is a study of T cell repertoires in cytomegalovirus infection. Study details: It can be stated that public TCR beta signatures indicated CMV infection as well as a matching HLA type.

In its sample, this clonotype was seen a few times. Its specificity is not known. Study-level results: Within the response measured ex vivo, HLA-C-restricted CMV-specific TCR beta clonotypes were dominant.

Germline V gene lookup returns CDR1 LNHDA and CDR2 SQIVND (reference sequence). V dropped 3 bases and J dropped 3 bases, with 15 bases sitting between them. This CDR3 is built from 16 residues. TCRdb analysed the reads with MiXCR anew, one entry per CDR3 protein. The sample records around 770,000 distinct CDR3 sequences, almost 30% being singletons. The material sequenced was cultured CD8+ T cells from PBMCs, taken from culture after CMV antigen stimulation. The source of this sequence is a human donor in good health (CMV status not recorded). Some clones in this sample may be carry-over from other donors' samples. The chain has TRBV19 and TRBJ2-1, with D perhaps matching TRBD1 or TRBD2 (6 bases each). CDR3: CASSMAWGANYNEQFF. The DNA for the CDR3 is TGTGCCAGTAGTATGGCGTGGGGGGCGAACTACAATGAGCAGTTCTTC.